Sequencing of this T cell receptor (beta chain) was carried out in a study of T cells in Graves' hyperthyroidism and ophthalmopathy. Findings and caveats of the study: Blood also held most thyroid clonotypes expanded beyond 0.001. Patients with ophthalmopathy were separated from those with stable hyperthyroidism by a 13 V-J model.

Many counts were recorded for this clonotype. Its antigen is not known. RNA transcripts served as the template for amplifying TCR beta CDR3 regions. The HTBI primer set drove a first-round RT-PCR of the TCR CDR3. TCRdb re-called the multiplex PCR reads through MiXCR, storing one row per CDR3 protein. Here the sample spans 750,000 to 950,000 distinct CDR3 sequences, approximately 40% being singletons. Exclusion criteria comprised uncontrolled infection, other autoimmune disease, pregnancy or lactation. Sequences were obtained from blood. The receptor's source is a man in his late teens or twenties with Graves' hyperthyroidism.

This CDR3 reads CASSLNGGWGTQYF. The CDR3 DNA sequence: TGTGCCAGCAGCTTAAACGGGGGGTGGGGGACCCAGTACTTC. The V and J genes are TRBV7-8 and TRBJ2-5, with 7 bases matching TRBD2. CDR1 and CDR2 (germline): SGHVS, FQNEAQ. The CDR3 has 14 residues. Losses at the gene ends were 2 bases for V and 7 bases for J; bases not matched to a gene: 7.